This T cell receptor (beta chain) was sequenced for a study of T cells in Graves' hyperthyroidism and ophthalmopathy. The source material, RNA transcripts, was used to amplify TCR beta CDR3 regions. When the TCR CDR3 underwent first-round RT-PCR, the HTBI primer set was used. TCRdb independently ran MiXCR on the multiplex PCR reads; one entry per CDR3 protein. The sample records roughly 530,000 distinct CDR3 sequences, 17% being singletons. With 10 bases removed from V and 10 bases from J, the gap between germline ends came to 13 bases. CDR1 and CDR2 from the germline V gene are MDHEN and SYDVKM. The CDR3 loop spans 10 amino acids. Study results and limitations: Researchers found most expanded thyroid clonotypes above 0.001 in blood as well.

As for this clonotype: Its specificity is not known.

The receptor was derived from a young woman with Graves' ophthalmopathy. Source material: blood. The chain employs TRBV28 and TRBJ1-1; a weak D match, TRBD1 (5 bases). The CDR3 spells CATWGRGAFF. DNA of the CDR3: TGTGCCACCTGGGGACGGGGAGCTTTCTTT.